This section outlines one TCR beta chain sequence together with its context. Germline V lookup: CDR1 MNHEY, CDR2 SVGEGT. The CDR3 loop spans 13 amino acids. V was shortened by 4 bases and J by 6 bases, with 12 bases between the two germline ends. Participants, about 18 to 90 years old, spanned around 26 US areas. Clinical history reported by participants formed the basis on which cohorts were assigned. These data come from a study of blood T cell repertoires in COVID-19. Study at large: Collection of acute and convalescent COVID-19 samples took place in the United States, Italy and Spain.

In the original workflow: How many nucleated cells were present was estimated from reference gene primer amplification. Using immunoSEQ multiplex PCR, the repertoire was profiled, and TCRdb retains in-frame clones only, with some absent. V, J and clone size reflect that table, while D and trimming were determined from the DNA. This table holds under 500,000 clones, nearly 90% found once. The gene calls are TRBV6-2 or TRBV6-3 and TRBJ1-1; no reliable D call. The specimen sequenced was PBMCs or T cells enriched from blood (not recorded which). The sequence derives from a woman aged 18-29 years with acute COVID-19. CDR3 in amino acids: CASSSPRKAEAFF. Written as DNA, the CDR3 is TGTGCCAGCAGTTCGCCGAGGAAGGCTGAAGCTTTCTTT.